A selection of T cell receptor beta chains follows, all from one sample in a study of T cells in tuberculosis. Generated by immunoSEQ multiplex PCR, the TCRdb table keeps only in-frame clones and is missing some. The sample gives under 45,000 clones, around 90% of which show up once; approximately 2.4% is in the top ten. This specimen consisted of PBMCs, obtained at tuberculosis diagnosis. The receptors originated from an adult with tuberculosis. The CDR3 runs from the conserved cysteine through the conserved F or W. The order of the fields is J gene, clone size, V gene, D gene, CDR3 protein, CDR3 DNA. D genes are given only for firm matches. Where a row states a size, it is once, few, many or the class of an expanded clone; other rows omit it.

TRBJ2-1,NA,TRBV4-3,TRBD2,CASSQERGGTYNEQFF,TGCGCCAGCAGCCAAGAACGGGGGGGCACCTACAATGAGCAGTTCTTC
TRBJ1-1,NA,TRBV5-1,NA,CASSLDGGLNTEAFF,TGCGCCAGCAGCTTGGATGGCGGTTTGAACACTGAAGCTTTCTTT
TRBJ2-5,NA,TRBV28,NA,CASSLFGILETQYF,TGTGCCAGCAGTTTATTCGGGATCTTGGAGACCCAGTACTTC
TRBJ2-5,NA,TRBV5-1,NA,CASSLAGGGKETQYF,TGCGCCAGCAGCTTGGCCGGAGGTGGGAAGGAGACCCAGTACTTC
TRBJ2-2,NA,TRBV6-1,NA,CATKLEPVPGELFF,TGTGCCACCAAACTTGAACCGGTTCCCGGGGAGCTGTTTTTT
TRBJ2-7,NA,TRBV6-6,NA,CASSYSIGQGGEQYF,TGTGCCAGCAGTTACTCGATAGGCCAGGGGGGAGAGCAGTACTTC
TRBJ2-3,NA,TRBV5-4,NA,CASSSRDTQYF,TGTGCCAGCAGCTCGCGAGATACGCAGTATTTT
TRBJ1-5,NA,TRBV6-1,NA,CASRGGLGGQPQHF,TGTGCCAGCAGGGGGGGGCTGGGGGGTCAGCCCCAGCATTTT
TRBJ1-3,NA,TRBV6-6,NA,CASSYGESGNTIYF,TGTGCCAGCAGTTACGGGGAGTCTGGAAACACCATATATTTT
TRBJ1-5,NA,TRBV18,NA,CASSPGSGQPQHF,TGTGCCAGCTCACCAGGGTCGGGGCAGCCCCAGCATTTT
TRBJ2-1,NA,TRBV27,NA,CASTRDTSSYNEQFF,TGTGCCAGCACCCGGGACACCAGCTCCTACAATGAGCAGTTCTTC
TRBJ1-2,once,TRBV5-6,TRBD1,CASSLGQGSFYGYTF,TGTGCCAGCAGCCTGGGACAGGGATCTTTCTATGGCTACACCTTC
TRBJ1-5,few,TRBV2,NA,CASSESGTYSNQPQHF,TGTGCCAGCAGTGAATCGGGGACATATAGCAATCAGCCCCAGCATTTT
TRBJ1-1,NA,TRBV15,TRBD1,CATSRVGGQHEAFF,TGTGCCACCAGCAGAGTAGGGGGACAGCATGAAGCTTTCTTT
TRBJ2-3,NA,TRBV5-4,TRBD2,CASSLISGGPTDTQYF,TGTGCCAGCAGCTTAATAAGCGGGGGGCCCACAGATACGCAGTATTTT
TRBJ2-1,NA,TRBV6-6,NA,CASSFPGVDEQFF,TGTGCCAGCAGTTTCCCAGGGGTGGATGAGCAGTTCTTC
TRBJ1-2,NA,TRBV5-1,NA,CASSLGAYHGYTF,TGCGCCAGCAGCTTAGGGGCTTACCATGGCTACACCTTC
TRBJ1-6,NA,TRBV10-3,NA,CATRYDSSNSPLHF,TGTGCCACCAGATATGACAGTTCCAATTCACCCCTCCACTTT
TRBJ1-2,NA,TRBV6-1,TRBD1,CASSDRGHAGYTF,TGTGCCAGCAGTGACAGGGGGCATGCTGGCTACACCTTC
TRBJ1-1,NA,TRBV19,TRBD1,CASSIRTPGQGEGTEAFF,TGTGCCAGTAGTATCCGCACTCCGGGACAGGGGGAAGGGACTGAAGCTTTCTTT
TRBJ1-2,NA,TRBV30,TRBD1,CACGTEAFYGYTF,TGTGCCTGTGGGACAGAAGCCTTCTATGGCTACACCTTC
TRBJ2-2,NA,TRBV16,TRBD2,CASSRPSGVTGELFF,TGTGCCAGCAGCCGCCCTAGCGGGGTGACCGGGGAGCTGTTTTTT
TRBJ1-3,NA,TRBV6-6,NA,CASSYSERTDGNTIYF,TGTGCCAGCAGTTACTCAGAACGGACAGATGGAAACACCATATATTTT
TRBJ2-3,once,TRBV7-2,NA,CASSLDNTDTQYF,TGTGCCAGCAGCTTAGATAACACAGATACGCAGTATTTT
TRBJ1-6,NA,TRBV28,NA,CASSFGGTGNNSPLHF,TGTGCCAGCAGTTTTGGCGGGACCGGGAACAATTCACCCCTCCACTTT
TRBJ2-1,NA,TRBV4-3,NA,CASSQDRGGGLNFYNEQFF,TGCGCCAGCAGCCAAGATCGGGGCGGGGGCCTTAACTTCTACAATGAGCAGTTCTTC
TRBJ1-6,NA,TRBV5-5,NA,CASSLDTAGSPLHF,TGTGCCAGCAGCTTGGACACGGCAGGTTCACCCCTCCACTTT
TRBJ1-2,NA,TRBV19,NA,CASSIDKFSPGVYGYTF,TGTGCCAGTAGTATAGATAAGTTTTCCCCAGGGGTCTATGGCTACACCTTC
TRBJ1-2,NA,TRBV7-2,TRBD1,CASRLTGGNGYTF,TGTGCCAGCAGACTCACAGGGGGCAATGGCTACACCTTC
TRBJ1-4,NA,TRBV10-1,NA,CASSVSGNEKLFF,TGCGCCAGCAGTGTTTCAGGGAATGAAAAACTGTTTTTT
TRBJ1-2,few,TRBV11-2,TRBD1,CASSRDRAWGYTF,TGTGCCAGCAGCCGCGACAGGGCTTGGGGCTACACCTTC
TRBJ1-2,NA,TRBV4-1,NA,CASSQVNGAPGYTF,TGCGCCAGCAGCCAAGTAAATGGGGCGCCGGGCTACACCTTC
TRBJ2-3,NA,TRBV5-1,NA,CASSPDTMVVDTQYF,TGCGCCAGCAGCCCGGACACCATGGTAGTAGATACGCAGTATTTT
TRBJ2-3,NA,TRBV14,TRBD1,CASSDRGRGDTQYF,TGTGCCAGCAGCGACAGGGGGCGGGGAGATACGCAGTATTTT
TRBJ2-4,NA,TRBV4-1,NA,CASSQVAPKNIQYF,TGCGCCAGCAGCCAAGTGGCTCCCAAAAACATTCAGTACTTC
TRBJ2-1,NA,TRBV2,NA,CASSTPGGRGSEQFF,TGTGCCAGCAGTACCCCGGGAGGCAGGGGATCTGAGCAGTTCTTC
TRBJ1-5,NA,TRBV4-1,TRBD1,CASSQDSTGGRNQPQHF,TGCGCCAGCAGCCAAGACTCGACAGGGGGCCGCAATCAGCCCCAGCATTTT
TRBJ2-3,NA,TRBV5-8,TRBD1,CASSLGTGLDTQYF,TGTGCCAGCAGCTTGGGGACAGGCTTAGATACGCAGTATTTT
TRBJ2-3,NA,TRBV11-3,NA,CASSPRQTATDTQYF,TGTGCCAGCAGCCCCCGACAGACTGCTACAGATACGCAGTATTTT
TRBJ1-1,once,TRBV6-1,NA,CASSPGFNTEAFF,TGTGCCAGCAGTCCAGGGTTTAACACTGAAGCTTTCTTT
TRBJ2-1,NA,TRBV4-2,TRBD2,CASSQGTSGTYNEQFF,TGTGCCAGCAGCCAAGGAACTAGCGGGACCTACAATGAGCAGTTCTTC
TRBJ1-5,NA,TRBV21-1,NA,CASYLPGANQPQHF,TGTGCCAGCTACCTTCCAGGGGCCAATCAGCCCCAGCATTTT
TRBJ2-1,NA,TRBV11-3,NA,CASSSGLSSYNEQFF,TGTGCCAGCAGCTCGGGGTTGAGCTCCTACAATGAGCAGTTCTTC
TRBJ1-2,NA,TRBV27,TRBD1,CASRGTGGANGYTF,TGTGCCAGCAGGGGGACAGGGGGCGCGAATGGCTACACCTTC
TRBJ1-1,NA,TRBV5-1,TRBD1,CASSSDRGLRAEAFF,TGCGCCAGCAGCTCGGACAGGGGGTTGAGGGCTGAAGCTTTCTTT
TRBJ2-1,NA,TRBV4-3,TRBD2,CASSPRTSGGNEQFF,TGCGCCAGCAGCCCCCGGACTAGCGGGGGTAATGAGCAGTTCTTC
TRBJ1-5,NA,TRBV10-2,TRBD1,CASSLTGTREPQHF,TGCGCCAGCAGTCTGACAGGGACCCGGGAGCCCCAGCATTTT
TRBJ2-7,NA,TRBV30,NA,CAWSVTSGYEQYF,TGTGCCTGGAGTGTTACCTCAGGCTACGAGCAGTACTTC
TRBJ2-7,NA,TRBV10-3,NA,CAISDQQGLSYEQYF,TGTGCCATCAGTGATCAACAGGGCCTCTCCTACGAGCAGTACTTC
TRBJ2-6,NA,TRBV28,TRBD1,CASSPTGSDSGANVLTF,TGTGCCAGCAGTCCGACAGGGTCCGACTCTGGGGCCAACGTCCTGACTTTC
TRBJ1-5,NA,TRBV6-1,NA,CASKHLNQPQHF,TGTGCCAGCAAACACCTCAATCAGCCCCAGCATTTT
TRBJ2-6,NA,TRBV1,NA,CTSSGQSRANVLTF,TGCACCAGCAGTGGGCAAAGTCGGGCCAACGTCCTGACTTTC